These 27 T cell receptor beta chains were sequenced from one sample in a study of T cell responses to AZD1222 COVID-19 vaccine (dated by TCRdb to about 2021). This specimen's time point label, interpreted: baseline before first vaccination. Reading the label with the study, this specimen's treatment or condition is: meningococcal conjugate vaccine given as trial control. Library creation used the immunoSEQ multiplex PCR assay. In its TCRdb copy, this immuneACCESS table keeps in-frame sequences only and misses some clones. Where compared with another copy, unresolved V genes explain less than half of these, and the others have no known cause. The sample profile shows 150,000 or so clones; 93% of them were found once. The top ten hold 0.91% of the sample. Sequenced here: peripheral blood, sampled on day 0 of MenACWY control vaccination. These receptors were collected from an adult in good health.

The chain links TRBV24-1 to TRBJ2-1, with 13 bases lining up with TRBD2. Germline V gene lookup returns CDR1 KGHDR and CDR2 SFDVKD. The junction had 7 bases not matched to a gene; V was cut back by 3 bases and J by 6 bases. This CDR3 region has 17 residues. The CDR3 DNA follows: TGTGCCACCAGTGATCCACAACTAGCGGGAGGGACCAATGAGCAGTTCTTC. It encodes CATSDPQLAGGTNEQFF.

The chain has TRBV2 and TRBJ2-3; D may be TRBD1 (6 bases). The germline V and J ends were trimmed by 8 bases and 5 bases, with 17 bases remaining between them. CDR3 length: 14 residues. The germline CDR1 and CDR2 sequences are SNHLY and FYNNEI. The CDR3 protein is CASGINRVGDTQYF. CDR3 sequence (DNA): TGTGCCAGCGGAATCAACAGGGTGGGAGATACGCAGTATTTT. The complete variable domain, with remaining parts taken from reference TRBV2 and TRBJ2-3, reads EPEVTQTPSHQVTQMGQEVILRCVPISNHLYFYWYRQILGQKVEFLVSFYNNEISEKSEIFDDQFSVERPDGSNFTLKIRSTKLEDSAMYFCASGINRVGDTQYFGPGTRLTVL.

The chain carries TRBV5-6 and TRBJ1-4; unclear D gene. V lost 2 bases and J lost 6, with 14 bases in between. Per germline, CDR1 SGHDT and CDR2 YYEEEE. The CDR3 sequence is 15 residues long. The CDR3 DNA is TGTGCCAGCAGCTTCGTTGGTCAGCCCGATGAAAAACTGTTTTTT. Translating gives CASSFVGQPDEKLFF.

This chain uses TRBV6-5 with TRBJ2-7; tentatively, D is TRBD2 (6 bases). CDR3 length: 15 residues. V lost 0 bases to trimming and J lost 1 base, with 10 bases between them. The germline V gene encodes CDR1 MNHEY and CDR2 SVGAGI. As DNA, the CDR3 is TGTGCCAGCAGTTACTCGTCGGCGGGGTCCTACGAGCAGTACTTC. It codes for CASSYSSAGSYEQYF.

V gene TRBV7-9 combines with J gene TRBJ1-1; 10 bases line up with TRBD1. Germline V gene data show CDR1 as SEHNR and CDR2 as FQNEAQ (reference sequence). Trimming took 5 bases from V and 3 from J; bases not matched to a gene: 6. This CDR3 is 15 amino acids long. Here the CDR3 reads CASSGGQGMDTEAFF. As DNA, the CDR3 is TGTGCCAGCAGCGGGGGACAGGGGATGGACACTGAAGCTTTCTTT.

The CDR3 protein is CASSPLDRVGYTF. CDR3 DNA: TGTGCCAGCTCACCTCTGGACAGGGTCGGCTACACCTTC. V is TRBV18 and J is TRBJ1-2; 8 nucleotides line up with TRBD1. Germline V gene lookup returns CDR1 KGHSH and CDR2 LQKENI. This CDR3 has 13 amino acids. The trim removed 3 bases at V and 8 bases at J, leaving 5 bases unmatched.

V usage is TRBV6-2 or TRBV6-3 and J usage is TRBJ1-1, with D perhaps TRBD1 (5 bases). The V and J ends lost 5 bases and 1 base respectively, with 14 bases between them. In germline, CDR1 is MNHEY, CDR2 SVGEGT. This CDR3 region has 15 residues. The CDR3 region is CASSAGGKGNTEAFF. For the CDR3, the DNA is TGTGCCAGCAGTGCCGGGGGGAAGGGGAACACTGAAGCTTTCTTT.

V usage is TRBV5-1 and J usage is TRBJ2-1, with no clear D. Germline loops: CDR1 SGHRS, CDR2 YFSETQ. The CDR3 sequence is 13 residues long. Trimming cost V 0 bases and J 5 bases, with 6 bases left between them. CDR3 region: CASSLERNNEQFF. CDR3 sequence (DNA): TGCGCCAGCAGCTTGGAAAGAAACAATGAGCAGTTCTTC.

The chain recombines TRBV5-1 with TRBJ2-7; the D gene is possibly TRBD1 (5 bases). Trimming took 1 base from V and 2 from J, leaving 16 bases between them. Germline lookup yields CDR1 SGHRS and CDR2 YFSETQ. This CDR3 is 16 amino acids long. CDR3 bases: TGCGCCAGCAGCTTGACCCCCCCCGACAGCCCCTACGAGCAGTACTTC. It codes for CASSLTPPDSPYEQYF.

The chain has TRBV10-3 and TRBJ1-4; possibly TRBD1 for D (6 bases). CDR1 and CDR2 from the germline V gene are ENHRY and SYGVKD. The CDR3 loop spans 12 amino acids. V was shortened by 8 bases and J by 8 bases, with 12 bases between the two germline ends. The CDR3 nucleotides are TGTGCCATCGGGCGTGGGGGCGAAAAACTGTTTTTT. This sequence encodes CAIGRGGEKLFF.

The gene calls are TRBV5-1 and TRBJ2-1, with TRBD2 matching over 10 bases. With 4 bases clipped from V and 0 bases from J, the junction kept 16 bases outside the gene matches. The CDR3 loop spans 20 amino acids. CDR1 SGHRS and CDR2 YFSETQ come from the germline V gene. The CDR3 spells CASSQGGGLAPLSSYNEQFF. The CDR3 DNA follows: TGCGCCAGCAGCCAAGGGGGGGGACTAGCGCCTCTAAGCTCCTACAATGAGCAGTTCTTC.

This chain links TRBV28 with TRBJ2-1, with TRBD2 matching 11 bases. The CDR3 sequence is 16 residues long. CDR1 is MDHEN, CDR2 SYDVKM, per germline. V lost 2 bases and J lost 8; bases outside the gene matches: 8. The CDR3 nucleotides read TGTGCCAGCAGTTTAGTTAGCGGGAGGGCCAGGGATGAGCAGTTCTTC. Protein: CASSLVSGRARDEQFF.

This chain joins TRBV30 and TRBJ2-7; D gene uncertain. Germline V gene data show CDR1 as GTSNPN and CDR2 as SVGIG (reference sequence). V was shortened by 2 bases and J by 5 bases, with 13 bases between the two germline ends. The CDR3 has 13 amino acids. CDR3 in DNA: TGTGCCTGGAGTCATCCCCGGGTGGACGAGCAGTACTTC. This gives the protein CAWSHPRVDEQYF.

The V and J genes are TRBV6-1 and TRBJ2-2, with 7 bases aligning to TRBD1. Per the germline V gene, CDR1 is MNHNS and CDR2 is SASEGT. The CDR3 covers 16 residues. Trimming removed 4 bases from V and 5 bases from J; junction bases left unmatched: 10. CDR3 in amino acids: CASSAPGIQGTGELFF. The CDR3 region has the DNA TGTGCCAGCAGTGCCCCCGGGATACAGGGGACCGGGGAGCTGTTTTTT.

The chain couples TRBV7-3 to TRBJ1-1; 8 bases line up with TRBD1. Per germline, CDR1 SGHTA and CDR2 FQGTGA. The CDR3 has 15 residues. V shed 4 bases and J 2 bases; nucleotides not matched to a gene: 6. CDR3 nucleotides: TGTGCCAGCAGCTCCAAAGCAGGGGGCAACACTGAAGCTTTCTTT. This codes for CASSSKAGGNTEAFF.

The rearrangement links TRBV11-2 to TRBJ2-1; maybe TRBD2 (5 bases). Germline lookup yields CDR1 SGHAT and CDR2 FQNNGV. Trimming stripped 5 bases from V and 6 bases from J, with 11 bases between. The CDR3 consists of 13 residues. In nucleotides, the CDR3 is TGTGCCAGCAGCCCTACTAGGGCCAATGAGCAGTTCTTC. Protein sequence: CASSPTRANEQFF.

This clone has only one observation. This chain uses TRBV6-5 with TRBJ2-2; 7 positions match TRBD1. Trimming removed 2 bases from V and 0 bases from J; junction bases left unmatched: 0. The CDR3 totals 15 residues. Germline V lookup: CDR1 MNHEY, CDR2 SVGAGI. CDR3 nucleotides: TGTGCCAGCAGTTACGGGACAGCGAACACCGGGGAGCTGTTTTTT. Amino acid sequence: CASSYGTANTGELFF.

The V gene is TRBV5-1, the J gene TRBJ1-3; TRBD1 aligns across 7 bases. Germline assignment: CDR1 SGHRS and CDR2 YFSETQ. With V trimmed by 0 bases and J by 0 bases, 6 bases remained unmatched. The CDR3 totals 17 residues. CDR3 amino acids: CASSLETGRFSGNTIYF. The CDR3 nucleotides read TGCGCCAGCAGCTTGGAGACAGGGAGGTTCTCTGGAAACACCATATATTTT.

This clone was observed a single time. J is TRBJ1-2 and V is TRBV4-1; TRBD1 matches 9 bases. Germline CDR1 is MGHRA and CDR2 is YSYEKL. The V gene end was trimmed by 8 bases and the J gene end by 6 bases; junction bases not matched to a gene: 7. This CDR3 is 13 amino acids long. Written as DNA, the CDR3 is TGCGCCAGCTCCAGGACAGGGGATAATGGCTACACCTTC. Translation gives CASSRTGDNGYTF.

V usage is TRBV6-5 and J usage is TRBJ1-1; 8 bases map to TRBD1. Germline assignment: CDR1 MNHEY and CDR2 SVGAGI. The CDR3 spans 12 residues. V lost 5 bases to trimming and J lost 5 bases; unmatched junction nucleotides: 1. DNA of the CDR3: TGTGCCAGCAGTAGGACAGGGACTGAAGCTTTCTTT. Translation: CASSRTGTEAFF.

V gene TRBV14 combines with J gene TRBJ2-3, with 7 bases aligning to TRBD1. The germline V gene encodes CDR1 SGHDN and CDR2 FVKESK. With V trimmed by 0 bases and J by 0 bases, 3 bases remained unmatched. This CDR3 region has 16 residues. CDR3 nucleotide sequence: TGTGCCAGCAGCCAAGATCCGGGACAGAGCACAGATACGCAGTATTTT. This translates into CASSQDPGQSTDTQYF.

The chain is built from TRBV5-1 and TRBJ2-1, with 13 bases identical to TRBD2. The V gene end was trimmed by 0 bases and the J gene end by 5 bases; junction bases not matched to a gene: 8. The CDR3 sequence is 18 residues long. The germline gives CDR1 SGHRS, CDR2 YFSETQ. CDR3 coding DNA: TGCGCCAGCAGCTTGGGGCGGACTAGCGGGAGTAGGGACAATGAGCAGTTCTTC. It is translated as CASSLGRTSGSRDNEQFF.

V and J are TRBV5-1 and TRBJ1-1, with a possible D match to TRBD1 (6 bases). The CDR3 spans 15 residues. V lost 2 bases and J 1 base, leaving 12 bases between the germline ends. The germline gives CDR1 SGHRS, CDR2 YFSETQ. This CDR3 reads CASSLQGGKNTEAFF. The CDR3 DNA reads as TGCGCCAGCAGCTTACAGGGAGGTAAGAACACTGAAGCTTTCTTT.

The gene calls are TRBV27 and TRBJ1-2; no clear D gene. The length of the CDR3 is 17 residues. Trimming removed 3 bases at V and 2 bases at J, with 19 bases between. Germline assignment: CDR1 MNHEY and CDR2 SMNVEV (reference sequence). The CDR3 here is CASSFLGQSGVNYGYTF. CDR3 sequence (DNA): TGTGCCAGCAGTTTTCTGGGCCAAAGCGGGGTGAACTATGGCTACACCTTC.

J is TRBJ1-6 and V is TRBV2; D unclear. Germline assignment: CDR1 SNHLY and CDR2 FYNNEI. This CDR3 is built from 13 residues. The germline V and J ends were trimmed by 6 bases and 7 bases, with 10 bases remaining between them. The CDR3 loop reads CASSMDGNSPLHF. The CDR3 DNA sequence: TGTGCCAGCAGCATGGACGGCAATTCACCCCTCCACTTT.

The V gene is TRBV30, the J gene TRBJ1-4; 10 nucleotides agree with TRBD1. Per the germline V gene, CDR1 is GTSNPN and CDR2 is SVGIG (reference sequence). CDR3 length: 14 amino acids. V dropped 3 bases and J dropped 8; count of bases not matched to a gene: 6. The CDR3 reads CAWSLGTGEEKLFF. CDR3 coding DNA: TGTGCCTGGAGCCTCGGGACAGGGGAAGAAAAACTGTTTTTT.

The chain joins TRBV5-4 to TRBJ1-3; a weak D match, TRBD1 (6 bases). Germline CDR1 reads SGHNT; CDR2 reads YYREEE (reference sequence). Trimming stripped 5 bases from V and 3 bases from J, with 12 bases between. This CDR3 spans 14 amino acids. The CDR3, as DNA: TGTGCCAGCAGACGAACAGGGATTGGAAACACCATATATTTT. This codes for CASRRTGIGNTIYF.